This T cell receptor beta chain stems from a study of blood T cell repertoires in COVID-19. Study-level background: Collection of acute and convalescent COVID-19 samples took place in the United States, Italy and Spain. In each case, the material was cDNA or gDNA derived from T cells, B-cell-depleted T cells, or PBMCs.

Original analysis: Reference gene primer amplification gave nucleated cell count estimates. Clones were read by immunoSEQ multiplex PCR, and TCRdb kept only the in-frame ones, dropping some. The V and J calls and clone size come from that table; D and trimming were worked out from the DNA. The sample yields 110,000 to 150,000 clones, approximately 86% seen once. Trimming left V 4 bases short and J 4 bases short, with 17 bases between. This CDR3 comprises 15 residues. CDR1 SGHTA and CDR2 FQGNSA come from the germline V gene. The chain couples TRBV7-2 to TRBJ2-7; TRBD2 might be the D (6 bases). The sample comprised peripheral blood. This sequence was found in a human donor in a cohort sampled during active COVID-19. CDR3 loop: CASSSYGGKSYEQYF. The CDR3 nucleotides are TGTGCCAGCAGCTCTTACGGCGGGAAGAGTTACGAGCAGTACTTC.